The present TCR beta chain was sequenced within a study of response to subunit inactivated influenza vaccine. Study-wide points: Few additional T cells are recruited per seasonal influenza vaccination, authors suggested.

This clonotype was recorded a few times. Its antigen is still unknown. With 2 bases removed from V and 9 bases from J, the gap between germline ends came to 14 bases. CDR3 length equals 15 residues. TCRdb reprocessed the RT-PCR reads via MiXCR and lists one record per CDR3 protein. Among 500,000 to 600,000 distinct CDR3 sequences listed, 11% to 15% were seen once. This rearrangement joins TRBV12-3 or TRBV12-4 to TRBJ1-6; D remains unclear. The receptor was isolated from a man over 45 who received an inactivated influenza vaccine. This material consisted of PBMCs from blood, taken 12 days after vaccination. CDR3 amino acids: CASSLSPKTSSPLHF. The CDR3 DNA reads as TGTGCCAGCAGTTTATCACCTAAGACGAGTTCACCCCTCCACTTT.